The 28 T cell receptor beta chains listed next were all sequenced from one sample in a study of response to subunit inactivated influenza vaccine. TCRdb called the RT-PCR reads again in MiXCR, with one record for every CDR3 protein. The sample carries a few hundred thousand distinct CDR3 sequences, more than 7% recorded once. The sequences come from PBMCs from blood, collected around 25 months after vaccination. The receptors were sampled from a man between 50 and 75 years old who received an inactivated influenza vaccine.

Ten or more counts support this clonotype. The genes are TRBV4-3 and TRBJ2-6, with D perhaps TRBD1 or TRBD2 (5 bases each). This CDR3 comprises 17 residues. CDR1 is LGHNA and CDR2 is YSLEER in the germline V gene. Trimming took off 3 bases at V and 2 bases at J, with 14 bases between the two ends. CDR3 region: CASSQPAGATGANVLTF. The CDR3, as DNA: TGCGCCAGCAGCCAGCCGGCCGGGGCCACTGGGGCCAACGTCCTGACTTTC.

The chain uses TRBV20-1 and TRBJ2-3; D may be TRBD2 (6 bases). The CDR3 contains 16 residues. Between the trimmed V and J ends, which lost 5 bases and 3 bases, there was a span of 21 bases. Germline V gene data show CDR1 as DFQATT and CDR2 as SNEGSKA (reference sequence). DNA of the CDR3: TGCAGTGCTTCCCCTTTGGTGCCGGGAGTGACAGATACGCAGTATTTT. This codes for CSASPLVPGVTDTQYF.

A few counts support this clonotype. V usage is TRBV14 and J usage is TRBJ2-1; 7 bases are a match to TRBD2. Trimming at V came to 1 base and at J to 7 bases, leaving 7 bases not matched to a gene. This CDR3 comprises 15 residues. Germline V gene sequence: CDR1 SGHDN, CDR2 FVKESK. CDR3: CASSQVGGYQNEQFF. DNA for the CDR3: TGTGCCAGCAGCCAAGTGGGGGGGTATCAAAATGAGCAGTTCTTC. The full variable domain, its missing parts supplied by reference TRBV14 and TRBJ2-1, is EAGVTQFPSHSVIEKGQTVTLRCDPISGHDNLYWYRRVMGKEIKFLLHFVKESKQDESGMPNNRFLAERTGGTYSTLKVQPAELEDSGVYFCASSQVGGYQNEQFFGPGTRLTVL.

This clonotype was seen repeatedly, ten times or more. The V and J genes are TRBV20-1 and TRBJ2-3; the match to TRBD2 covers 11 bases. V dropped 6 bases and J dropped 2; count of bases not matched to a gene: 4. Germline lookup yields CDR1 DFQATT and CDR2 SNEGSKA (reference sequence). The CDR3 totals 14 residues. The CDR3 here is CSAPTSGVTDTQYF. The CDR3 region has the DNA TGCAGTGCCCCGACTAGCGGGGTCACAGATACGCAGTATTTT.

The CDR3 nucleotides read TGTGCCAGCAGCCCCTGGGGGGGGGCGTCAAACATTCAGTACTTC. It is translated as CASSPWGGASNIQYF. The chain uses TRBV7-2 and TRBJ2-4; D perhaps matches TRBD2 (7 bases). The CDR3 runs 15 residues. V lost 5 bases and J 6 bases, leaving 17 bases between the germline ends. CDR1 and CDR2 from the germline V gene are SGHTA and FQGNSA.

A remark on this clonotype: A much larger clone sits a single nucleotide away, making a read error possible. J is TRBJ2-3 and V is TRBV18; 8 bases are a match to TRBD2. This CDR3 is 16 amino acids long. Germline V gives CDR1 KGHSH, CDR2 LQKENI. J gave up 2 bases and V 6 bases, and 10 bases lay outside the gene matches. The CDR3 region has the DNA TGTGCCAGCTCGCCAAATAGCGGGACGGCCACAGATACGCAGTATTTT. Residues: CASSPNSGTATDTQYF.

This rearrangement joins TRBV28 to TRBJ2-1; 8 positions match TRBD1. The CDR3 is 16 residues long. CDR1 is MDHEN, CDR2 SYDVKM, per germline. The V gene end was trimmed by 6 bases and the J gene end by 9 bases; junction bases not matched to a gene: 16. This CDR3 is CASSSIGGTGHLEQFF. CDR3 DNA: TGTGCCAGCAGCTCCATAGGGGGGACAGGTCACCTTGAGCAGTTCTTC.

This clonotype was seen many times. This chain joins TRBV4-2 and TRBJ2-2; maybe TRBD2 (5 bases). V lost 4 bases to trimming and J lost 3 bases, with 6 bases between them. Germline CDR1 and CDR2: LGHNA and YNFKEQ. The CDR3 extends over 13 amino acids. CDR3 bases: TGTGCCAGCAGCCCGAGGGACACCGGGGAGCTGTTTTTT. Translating gives CASSPRDTGELFF.

This clonotype was recorded many times. This chain joins TRBV6-1 and TRBJ1-1, with D tentatively TRBD1 (6 bases). Germline-derived CDR1 and CDR2 are MNHNS and SASEGT. V lost 8 bases and J lost 5, with 21 bases in between. This CDR3 spans 15 amino acids. Here the CDR3 reads CASRPAGGANTEAFF. In nucleotides, the CDR3 is TGTGCCAGCCGCCCAGCGGGGGGCGCGAATACTGAAGCTTTCTTT.

This clonotype occurred many times. At one end, the junction sequence differs from germline, possibly due to a read error. V gene TRBV7-3 combines with J gene TRBJ2-1; TRBD2 matches 10 bases. The length of the CDR3 is 15 residues. CDR1 and CDR2 from the germline V gene are SGHTA and FQGTGA. CDR3 bases: TGTGCCAGCAGTTTAACTAGCGGGAATTACAATGAGCAGTTCTTC. It is translated as CASSLTSGNYNEQFF. The full variable domain, in which reference TRBV7-3 and TRBJ2-1 provide the parts outside the CDR3, is GAGVSQTPSNKVTEKGKYVELRCDPISGHTALYWYRQSLGQGPEFLIYFQGTGAADDSGLPNDRFFAVRPEGSVSTLKIQRTERGDSAVYLCASSLTSGNYNEQFFGPGTRLTVL.

This clonotype was seen a few times. The CDR3 spells CASSLYGGRQETQYF. The CDR3 bases are TGTGCCAGCAGCCTCTACGGAGGCAGGCAAGAGACCCAGTACTTC. The J gene is TRBJ2-5, the V gene TRBV7-8, with a weak D call TRBD2 (5 bases). Trimming removed 5 bases at V and 2 bases at J, with 15 bases between. This CDR3 spans 15 amino acids. In germline, CDR1 is SGHVS, CDR2 FQNEAQ.

Ten or more counts support this clonotype. The chain couples TRBV16 to TRBJ2-3, with 7 bases lining up with TRBD1. The germline V gene has CDR1 KGHSY and CDR2 FQNENV. The V segment lost 8 bases and the J segment 0 bases; nucleotides outside the gene matches: 5. This CDR3 contains 14 residues. CDR3 in DNA: TGTGCCAGCCGGACAGGAACTAGCACAGATACGCAGTATTTT. This encodes CASRTGTSTDTQYF.

This clonotype was counted only a few times. The chain uses TRBV4-1 and TRBJ1-1; D is possibly TRBD1 (6 bases). Germline V gene lookup returns CDR1 MGHRA and CDR2 YSYEKL. The CDR3 is 15 residues long. The V and J ends lost 2 bases and 2 bases respectively, with 12 bases between them. The CDR3 spells CASSQPGTINTEAFF. The CDR3 nucleotides read TGCGCCAGCAGCCAACCCGGGACAATCAACACTGAAGCTTTCTTT.

The sample holds a few counts of this clonotype. This rearrangement joins TRBV29-1 to TRBJ2-2; D unresolved. The CDR3 runs to 13 residues. CDR1 SQVTM and CDR2 ANQGSEA come from the germline V gene. With 5 bases removed from V and 1 base from J, the gap between germline ends came to 8 bases. DNA for the CDR3: TGCAGCGTTAGCCGACAGAACACCGGGGAGCTGTTTTTT. It is translated as CSVSRQNTGELFF.

The DNA for the CDR3 is TGTGCCAGCAGTGAAGTCAACGCCCTCCCCTACAATGAGCAGTTCTTC. Amino acid sequence: CASSEVNALPYNEQFF. This chain connects TRBV6-1 to TRBJ2-1; D gene uncertain. Between the trimmed V and J ends, which lost 1 base and 2 bases, there was a span of 12 bases. In germline, CDR1 is MNHNS, CDR2 SASEGT. The CDR3 extends over 16 amino acids.

This clonotype was observed a few times. This sequence joins TRBV4-1 and TRBJ1-6, with 10 nucleotides matching TRBD1. Per the germline V gene, CDR1 is MGHRA and CDR2 is YSYEKL. The V and J ends lost 0 bases and 9 bases, in that order; junction bases with no gene match: 8. The CDR3 has 17 amino acids. CDR3 loop: CASSQDWGGQGSSPLHF. As DNA, the CDR3 is TGCGCCAGCAGCCAAGATTGGGGGGGACAGGGGTCTTCACCCCTCCACTTT.

This clonotype was seen ten or more times. The V gene is TRBV6-5, the J gene TRBJ2-7; D is undetermined. V gave up 0 bases and J gave up 12 bases, with 12 bases separating them. Germline V gene data show CDR1 as MNHEY and CDR2 as SVGAGI. The CDR3 consists of 12 residues. In DNA form, the CDR3 reads TGTGCCAGCAGTTACTCGCTAAGGGCCCTGTACTTC. Its protein is CASSYSLRALYF.

This clonotype was counted many times. Here the CDR3 DNA reads TGTGCCAGCAGCTTGTTCCAGGGTGCCTACAATGAGCAGTTCTTC. This sequence encodes CASSLFQGAYNEQFF. The chain recombines TRBV5-5 with TRBJ2-1, with a possible D match to TRBD1 (5 bases). The V gene's germline CDR1 is SGHKS and CDR2 YYEKEE (reference sequence). V was cut by 1 base and J by 2 bases, with 10 bases left in between. This CDR3 contains 15 residues.

This clonotype has more than one count but fewer than ten. The chain employs TRBV4-2 and TRBJ2-3; D is uncertain. Trimming removed 0 bases from V and 1 base from J, with 8 bases in between. Per germline, CDR1 LGHNA and CDR2 YNFKEQ. This CDR3 is built from 15 residues. The CDR3 region is CASSQDRARTDTQYF. CDR3 DNA: TGTGCCAGCAGCCAAGATAGGGCTCGCACAGATACGCAGTATTTT.

Here the CDR3 DNA reads TGTGCCAGCAGCTTAACGACTGGACAGGGGAACTACGAGCAGTACTTC. This sequence encodes CASSLTTGQGNYEQYF. The chain uses TRBV11-2 and TRBJ2-7, with 9 bases aligning to TRBD1. Trimming at V came to 2 bases and at J to 3 bases, leaving 8 bases not matched to a gene. In germline, CDR1 is SGHAT, CDR2 FQNNGV. This CDR3 is 16 amino acids long. Variable domain in full (rest from reference TRBV11-2 and TRBJ2-7): EAGVAQSPRYKIIEKRQSVAFWCNPISGHATLYWYQQILGQGPKLLIQFQNNGVVDDSQLPKDRFSAERLKGVDSTLKIQPAKLEDSAVYLCASSLTTGQGNYEQYFGPGTRLTVT.

This clonotype was detected a few times. The chain is built from TRBV3-1 and TRBJ2-7; 7 nucleotides match TRBD1. The V gene end was trimmed by 0 bases and the J gene end by 2 bases; junction bases not matched to a gene: 7. Germline V gene lookup returns CDR1 LGHDT and CDR2 YNNKEL (reference sequence). This CDR3 has 16 amino acids. The CDR3 DNA is TGTGCCAGCAGCCAAGACCGGGCAGGGGGACCCTACGAGCAGTACTTC. Its protein product is CASSQDRAGGPYEQYF.

This clonotype was observed many times. V is TRBV18 and J is TRBJ2-3; D not certain. The V end was cut by 5 bases, the J end by 0 bases, with 18 bases between. The CDR3 spans 17 residues. Looked up from germline, CDR1 is KGHSH and CDR2 is LQKENI. CDR3 loop: CASSSLRLLTSTDTQYF. The CDR3 region has the DNA TGTGCCAGCTCATCCTTGAGGCTCCTGACTAGCACAGATACGCAGTATTTT.

CDR3: CASNPSTGGHGYTF. For the CDR3, the DNA is TGCGCCAGCAACCCCTCGACAGGGGGCCATGGCTACACCTTC. This chain joins TRBV5-1 and TRBJ1-2; 10 bases map to TRBD1. The CDR3 length is 14 residues. Losses at the gene ends were 6 bases for V and 6 bases for J; bases not matched to a gene: 8. CDR1 and CDR2 from the germline V gene are SGHRS and YFSETQ.

About this clonotype: A much larger clone differs by one base, so this may be a read error. This chain links TRBV7-9 with TRBJ1-2; 9 positions match TRBD1. CDR3 size: 15 residues. CDR1 is SEHNR, CDR2 FQNEAQ, per germline (reference sequence). The CDR3 sequence: CASSTPGQGNYGCTF. Here the CDR3 DNA reads TGTGCCAGCAGCACACCGGGACAGGGTAACTATGGCTGCACCTTC.

V usage is TRBV7-9 and J usage is TRBJ1-1, with D unclear. V lost 4 bases and J 2 bases, leaving 11 bases between the germline ends. In germline, CDR1 is SEHNR, CDR2 FQNEAQ (reference sequence). The CDR3 has 14 amino acids. CDR3 protein: CASSSTRKNTEAFF. CDR3 nucleotide sequence: TGTGCCAGCAGCTCGACAAGAAAAAACACTGAAGCTTTCTTT.

This clonotype was found many times. The chain joins TRBV7-6 to TRBJ2-1; 9 nucleotides align to TRBD2. This CDR3 has 15 residues. Looked up from germline, CDR1 is SGHVS and CDR2 is FNYEAQ. Unmatched junction bases numbered 4, after V lost 4 bases and J lost 3 bases. The CDR3 reads CASSSSGGLYNEQFF. The CDR3 coding sequence is TGTGCCAGCAGCTCCAGCGGGGGGCTCTACAATGAGCAGTTCTTC.

A single count supports this clonotype. The DNA of the CDR3 is TGCAGTGCTAGAGAGAGACTACTAAGTGGCTACACCTTC. Amino acids: CSARERLLSGYTF. The chain carries TRBV20-1 and TRBJ1-2; D gene ambiguous. Germline V gives CDR1 DFQATT, CDR2 SNEGSKA (reference sequence). V was clipped by 0 bases and J by 7 bases, with 12 bases between them. This CDR3 is built from 13 residues.

This clonotype was counted between two and nine times. Possible read error: a much larger clone is one base away. The V and J genes are TRBV7-2 and TRBJ2-3; D possibly matches TRBD1 or TRBD2 (5 bases each). The germline CDR1 and CDR2 sequences are SGHTA and FQGNSA. The CDR3 loop spans 14 amino acids. V lost 5 bases, J lost 2 bases, and 11 bases lay in between. CDR3 amino acids: CASSQGRITDTQYF. The CDR3 DNA follows: TGTGCCAGCAGCCAGGGACGGATCACAGATACGCAGTATTTT.